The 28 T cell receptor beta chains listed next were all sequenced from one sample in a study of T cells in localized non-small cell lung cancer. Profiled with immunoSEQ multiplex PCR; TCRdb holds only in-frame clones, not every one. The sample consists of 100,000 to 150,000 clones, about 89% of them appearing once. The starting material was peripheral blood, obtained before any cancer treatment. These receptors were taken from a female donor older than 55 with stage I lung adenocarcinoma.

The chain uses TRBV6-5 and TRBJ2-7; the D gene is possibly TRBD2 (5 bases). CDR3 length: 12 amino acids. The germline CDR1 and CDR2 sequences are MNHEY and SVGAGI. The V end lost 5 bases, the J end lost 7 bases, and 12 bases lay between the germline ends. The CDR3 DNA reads TGTGCCAGCAGTACCTCTCGGGAAGAGCAGTACTTC. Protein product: CASSTSREEQYF.

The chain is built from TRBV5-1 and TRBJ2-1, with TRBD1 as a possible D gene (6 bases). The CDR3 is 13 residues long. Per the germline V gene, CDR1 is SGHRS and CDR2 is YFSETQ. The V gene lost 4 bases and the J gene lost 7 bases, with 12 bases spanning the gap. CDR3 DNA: TGCGCCAGCAGCCAGGGGTTGGGGAATGAGCAGTTCTTC. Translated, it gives CASSQGLGNEQFF.

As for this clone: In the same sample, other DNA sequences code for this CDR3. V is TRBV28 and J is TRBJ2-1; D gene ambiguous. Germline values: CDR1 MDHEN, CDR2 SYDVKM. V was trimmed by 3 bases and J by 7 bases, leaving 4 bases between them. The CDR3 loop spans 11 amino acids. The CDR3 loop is CASSLRNEQFF. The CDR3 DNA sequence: TGTGCCAGCAGTTTGAGGAATGAGCAGTTCTTC.

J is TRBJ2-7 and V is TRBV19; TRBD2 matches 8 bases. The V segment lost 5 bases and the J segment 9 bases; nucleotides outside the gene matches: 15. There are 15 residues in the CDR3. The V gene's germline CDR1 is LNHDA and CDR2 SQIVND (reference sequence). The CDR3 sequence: CASSVGSGGGGWQYF. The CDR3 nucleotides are TGTGCCAGTAGTGTTGGGAGCGGGGGCGGCGGATGGCAGTACTTC.

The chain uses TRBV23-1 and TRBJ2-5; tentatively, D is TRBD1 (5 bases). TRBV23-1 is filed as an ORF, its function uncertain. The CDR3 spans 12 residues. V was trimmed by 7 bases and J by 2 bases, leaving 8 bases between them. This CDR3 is CASIQGQETQYF. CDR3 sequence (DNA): TGCGCCAGCATCCAGGGACAAGAGACCCAGTACTTC.

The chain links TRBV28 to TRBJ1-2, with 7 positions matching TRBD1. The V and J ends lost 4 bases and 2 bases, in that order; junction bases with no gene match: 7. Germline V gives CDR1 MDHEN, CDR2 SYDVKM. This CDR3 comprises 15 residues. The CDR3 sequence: CASSSPTGLNYGYTF. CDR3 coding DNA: TGTGCCAGCAGTTCCCCGACAGGGTTAAACTATGGCTACACCTTC.

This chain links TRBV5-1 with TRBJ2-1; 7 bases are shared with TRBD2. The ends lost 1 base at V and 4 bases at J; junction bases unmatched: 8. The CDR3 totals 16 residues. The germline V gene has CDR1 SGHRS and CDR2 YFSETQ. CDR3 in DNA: TGCGCCAGCAGCTTGTCGGCTCAGCGGGGTTACAATGAGCAGTTCTTC. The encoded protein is CASSLSAQRGYNEQFF.

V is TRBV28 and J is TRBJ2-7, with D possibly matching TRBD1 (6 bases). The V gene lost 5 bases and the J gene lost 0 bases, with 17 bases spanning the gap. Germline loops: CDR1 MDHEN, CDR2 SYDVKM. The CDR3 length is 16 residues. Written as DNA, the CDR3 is TGTGCCAGCAGTGGGAAGGGGGTACCAACCTCCTACGAGCAGTACTTC. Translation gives CASSGKGVPTSYEQYF.

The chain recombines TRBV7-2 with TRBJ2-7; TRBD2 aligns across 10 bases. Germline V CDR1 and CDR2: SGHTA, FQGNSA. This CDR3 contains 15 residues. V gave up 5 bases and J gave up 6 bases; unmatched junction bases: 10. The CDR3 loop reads CASSTPGLAAAEQYF. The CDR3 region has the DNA TGTGCCAGCAGCACCCCCGGACTAGCGGCAGCCGAGCAGTACTTC. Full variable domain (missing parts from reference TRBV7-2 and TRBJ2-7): GAGVSQSPSNKVTEKGKDVELRCDPISGHTALYWYRQSLGQGLEFLIYFQGNSAPDKSGLPSDRFSAERTGGSVSTLTIQRTQQEDSAVYLCASSTPGLAAAEQYFGPGTRLTVT.

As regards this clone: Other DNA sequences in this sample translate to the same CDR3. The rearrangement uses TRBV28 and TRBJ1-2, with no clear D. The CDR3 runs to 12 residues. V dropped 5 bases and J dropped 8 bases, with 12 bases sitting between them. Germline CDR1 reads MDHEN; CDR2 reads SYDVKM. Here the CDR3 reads CASSLEQGGYTF. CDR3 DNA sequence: TGTGCCAGCAGTCTCGAACAAGGGGGCTACACCTTC.

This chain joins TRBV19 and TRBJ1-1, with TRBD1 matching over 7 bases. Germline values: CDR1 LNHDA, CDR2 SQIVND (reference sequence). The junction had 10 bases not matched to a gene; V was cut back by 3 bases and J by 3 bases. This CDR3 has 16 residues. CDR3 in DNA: TGTGCCAGTAGTATCGTCCCGGGACAGTTTTACACTGAAGCTTTCTTT. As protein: CASSIVPGQFYTEAFF.

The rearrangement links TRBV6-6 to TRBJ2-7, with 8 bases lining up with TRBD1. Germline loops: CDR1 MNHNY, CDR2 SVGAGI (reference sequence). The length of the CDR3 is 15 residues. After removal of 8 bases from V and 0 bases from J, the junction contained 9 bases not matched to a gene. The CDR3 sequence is CASGYQGQVSYEQYF. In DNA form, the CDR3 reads TGTGCCAGCGGCTACCAGGGACAGGTCTCCTACGAGCAGTACTTC.

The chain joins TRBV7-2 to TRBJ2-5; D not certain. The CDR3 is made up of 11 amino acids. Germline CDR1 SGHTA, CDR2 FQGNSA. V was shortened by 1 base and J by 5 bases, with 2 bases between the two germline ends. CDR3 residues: CASSLDETQYF. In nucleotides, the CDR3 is TGTGCCAGCAGCTTAGATGAGACCCAGTACTTC. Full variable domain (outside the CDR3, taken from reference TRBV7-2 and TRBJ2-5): GAGVSQSPSNKVTEKGKDVELRCDPISGHTALYWYRQSLGQGLEFLIYFQGNSAPDKSGLPSDRFSAERTGGSVSTLTIQRTQQEDSAVYLCASSLDETQYFGPGTRLLVL.

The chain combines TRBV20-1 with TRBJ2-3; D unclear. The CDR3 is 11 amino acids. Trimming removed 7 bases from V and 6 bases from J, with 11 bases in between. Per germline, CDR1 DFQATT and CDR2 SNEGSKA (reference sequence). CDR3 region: CSVIKGDTQYF. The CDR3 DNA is TGCAGTGTCATAAAAGGCGATACGCAGTATTTT.

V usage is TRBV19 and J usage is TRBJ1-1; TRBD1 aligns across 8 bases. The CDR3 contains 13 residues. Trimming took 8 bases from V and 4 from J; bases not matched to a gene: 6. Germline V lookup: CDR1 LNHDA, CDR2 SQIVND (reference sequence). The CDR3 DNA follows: TGTGCCAGTGGACAACAGGGGGGCACTGAAGCTTTCTTT. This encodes CASGQQGGTEAFF.

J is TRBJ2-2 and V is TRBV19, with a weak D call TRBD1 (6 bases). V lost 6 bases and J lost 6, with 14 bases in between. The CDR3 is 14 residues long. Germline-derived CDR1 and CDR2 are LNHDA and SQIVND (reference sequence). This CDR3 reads CASRENRVAGELFF. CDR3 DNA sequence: TGTGCCAGTAGGGAAAACAGGGTCGCCGGGGAGCTGTTTTTT.

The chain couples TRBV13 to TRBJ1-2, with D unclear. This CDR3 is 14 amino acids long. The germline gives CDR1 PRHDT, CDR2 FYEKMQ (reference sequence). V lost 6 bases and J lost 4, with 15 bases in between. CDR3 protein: CASRGYWLGYGYTF. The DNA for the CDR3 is TGTGCCAGCAGAGGGTACTGGTTAGGCTATGGCTACACCTTC.

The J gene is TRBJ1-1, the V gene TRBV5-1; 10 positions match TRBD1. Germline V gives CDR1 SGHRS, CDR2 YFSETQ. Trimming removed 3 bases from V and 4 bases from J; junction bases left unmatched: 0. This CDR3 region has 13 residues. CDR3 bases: TGCGCCAGCAGCTGGACAGGGGGCACTGAAGCTTTCTTT. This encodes CASSWTGGTEAFF.

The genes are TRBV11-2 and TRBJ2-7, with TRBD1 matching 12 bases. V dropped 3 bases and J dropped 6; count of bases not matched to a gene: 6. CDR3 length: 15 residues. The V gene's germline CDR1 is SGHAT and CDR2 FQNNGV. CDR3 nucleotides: TGTGCCAGCAGCTTTTCTTCGGGACAGGGGGCCGAGCAGTACTTC. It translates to CASSFSSGQGAEQYF.

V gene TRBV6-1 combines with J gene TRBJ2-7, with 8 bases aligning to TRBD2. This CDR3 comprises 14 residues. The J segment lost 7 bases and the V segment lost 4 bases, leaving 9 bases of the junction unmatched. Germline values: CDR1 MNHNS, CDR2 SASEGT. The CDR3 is CASSGTGLAGEQYF. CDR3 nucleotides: TGTGCCAGCAGTGGGACTGGACTAGCTGGTGAGCAGTACTTC.

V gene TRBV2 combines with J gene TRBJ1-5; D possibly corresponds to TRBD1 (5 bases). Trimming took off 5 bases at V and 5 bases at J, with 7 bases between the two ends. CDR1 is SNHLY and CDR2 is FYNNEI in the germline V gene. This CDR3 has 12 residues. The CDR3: CASSQQDQPQHF. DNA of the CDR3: TGTGCCAGCAGTCAACAGGATCAGCCCCAGCATTTT.

CDR3 DNA: TGTGCCAGCAGGGGGGAAACCCAGTACTTC. Translating gives CASRGETQYF. The genes are TRBV11-2 and TRBJ2-5; possibly TRBD1 or TRBD2 for D (5 bases each). The germline CDR1 and CDR2 sequences are SGHAT and FQNNGV. The CDR3 has 10 amino acids. Trimming removed 6 bases from V and 8 bases from J, with 7 bases in between. Full variable domain (remainder filled in from reference TRBV11-2 and TRBJ2-5): EAGVAQSPRYKIIEKRQSVAFWCNPISGHATLYWYQQILGQGPKLLIQFQNNGVVDDSQLPKDRFSAERLKGVDSTLKIQPAKLEDSAVYLCASRGETQYFGPGTRLLVL.

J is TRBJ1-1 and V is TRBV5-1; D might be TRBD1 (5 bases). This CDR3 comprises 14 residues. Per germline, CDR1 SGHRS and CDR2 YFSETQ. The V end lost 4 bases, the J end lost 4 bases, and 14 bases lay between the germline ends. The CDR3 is CASSGTGGTTEAFF. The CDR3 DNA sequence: TGCGCCAGCAGCGGGACCGGCGGGACCACTGAAGCTTTCTTT. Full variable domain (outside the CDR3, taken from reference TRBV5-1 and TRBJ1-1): KAGVTQTPRYLIKTRGQQVTLSCSPISGHRSVSWYQQTPGQGLQFLFEYFSETQRNKGNFPGRFSGRQFSNSRSEMNVSTLELGDSALYLCASSGTGGTTEAFFGQGTRLTVV.

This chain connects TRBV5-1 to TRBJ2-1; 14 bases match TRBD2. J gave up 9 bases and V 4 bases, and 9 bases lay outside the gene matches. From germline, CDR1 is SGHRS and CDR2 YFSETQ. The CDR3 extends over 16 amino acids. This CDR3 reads CASSPPGLAGVGEQFF. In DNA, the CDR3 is TGCGCCAGCAGCCCACCGGGACTAGCGGGAGTTGGTGAGCAGTTCTTC.

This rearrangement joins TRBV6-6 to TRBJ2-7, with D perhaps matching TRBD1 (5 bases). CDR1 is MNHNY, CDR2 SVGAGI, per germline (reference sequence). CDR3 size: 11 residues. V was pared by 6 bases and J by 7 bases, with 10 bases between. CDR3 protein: CASSRQGEQYF. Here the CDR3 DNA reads TGTGCCAGCAGCCGTCAGGGAGAGCAGTACTTC.

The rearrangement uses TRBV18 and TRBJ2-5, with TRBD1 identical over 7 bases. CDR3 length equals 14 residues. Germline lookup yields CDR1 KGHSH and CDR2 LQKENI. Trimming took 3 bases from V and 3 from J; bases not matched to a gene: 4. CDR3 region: CASSPTGTEETQYF. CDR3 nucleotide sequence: TGTGCCAGCTCACCCACCGGGACAGAAGAGACCCAGTACTTC.

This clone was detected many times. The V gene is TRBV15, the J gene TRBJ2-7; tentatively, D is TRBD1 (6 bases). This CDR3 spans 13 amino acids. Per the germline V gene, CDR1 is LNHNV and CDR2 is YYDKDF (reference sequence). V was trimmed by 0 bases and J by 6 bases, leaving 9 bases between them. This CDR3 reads CATSRDKGVEQYF. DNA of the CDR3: TGTGCCACCAGCAGAGACAAGGGGGTCGAGCAGTACTTC. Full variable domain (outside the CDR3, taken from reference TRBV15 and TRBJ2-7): DAMVIQNPRYQVTQFGKPVTLSCSQTLNHNVMYWYQQKSSQAPKLLFHYYDKDFNNEADTPDNFQSRRPNTSFCFLDIRSPGLGDTAMYLCATSRDKGVEQYFGPGTRLTVT.

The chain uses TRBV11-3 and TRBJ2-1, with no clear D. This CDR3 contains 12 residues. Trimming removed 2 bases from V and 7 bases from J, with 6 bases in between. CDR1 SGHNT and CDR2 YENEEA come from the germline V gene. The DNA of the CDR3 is TGTGCCAGCAGCTTATCGATAAATGAGCAGTTCTTC. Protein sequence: CASSLSINEQFF.